Described below is a single T cell receptor beta chain sequence and its context. Which antigen it targets is not known. The record has no base qualities; no much larger clone is one base away. This sample was taken from a study of Ad26.COV2.S vaccination and SARS-CoV-2 variants (dated by TCRdb to the early 2020s). Context from the whole study: Donors in the vaccine arm were drawn from COV1001, a phase I-IIa trial of Ad26.COV2.S in healthy adults that was multicentre, randomized, double-blind and placebo-controlled. A total of around 32 samples were included in the TCR-sequenced set, comprising around 19 Ad26.COV2.S vaccine recipients, 5 placebo recipients and 8 SARS-CoV-2 convalescent individuals. Ad26.COV2.S was administered intramuscularly at a dose of 5x10^10 or 1x10^11 viral particles, either as one shot or as two shots given 56 days apart. Throughout the experiments and outcome assessment, investigators stayed blinded to trial group allocation. TCRbeta repertoire sequencing was used to assess the specificity and breadth of SARS-CoV-2-reactive T cell receptors after Ad26.COV2.S vaccination. Trial participants were randomized into five groups of five, in which low-dose or high-dose Ad26.COV2.S was given once or twice, or placebo was given on both occasions.

Here is what the overall study found, with its caveats: The authors noted that the TCR breadth and depth analyses may have underestimated total T cell responses. Non-spike TCR breadth was comparable between vaccine and placebo recipients, consistent with the vaccine containing only spike. The study was not powered for comparison of responses between vaccine doses or regimens. Higher spike-specific TCR breadth was observed in Ad26.COV2.S recipients than in placebo recipients (P = 0.0014). Substantial breadth of spike-specific CD8+ and CD4+ T cell responses was reported after vaccination.

From the germline V gene, CDR1 is LGHNA and CDR2 is YNFKEQ. From cysteine to phenylalanine, the CDR3 is 15 amino acids long. Only the CDR3 DNA stays, 45 bases, in frame from base 1. Trimming at the junction amounts to 5 bases on V and 1 base on J, and the germline ends lie 14 bases apart. The treatment or condition label on this specimen signifies: roughly 18 received Ad26.COV2.S at low or high dose, single or two shots; roughly 5 received placebo; per-sample allocation not given. For vaccine and placebo recipients, repertoires were sequenced using samples collected on day 63 after the first injection. In Cohort 1b, 25 adults aged 18-55 years were enrolled at a single site in Boston, USA, between 29 July and 7 August 2020. Ad26.COV2.S was a replication-incompetent adenovirus type 26 vector expressing a prefusion-stabilized SARS-CoV-2 spike protein from the original Wuhan strain. TCRbeta CDR3 regions were sequenced with the immunoSEQ Assay. After extraction, genomic DNA underwent amplification by bias-controlled multiplex PCR, followed by high-throughput sequencing. The source study handled its data this way. To quantify the absolute abundance of every unique TCRbeta CDR3 region, sequences were collapsed and filtered. T cell fraction was estimated by normalizing TCRbeta template counts to usable DNA, which was measured by amplifying reference genes present in all nucleated cells. Repertoire TCRs were annotated as SARS-CoV-2-specific by exact matching of V gene, CDR3 amino acid sequence and J gene to a known reactive TCR set. The reference SARS-CoV-2 TCR set was obtained from MIRA and was filtered for enrichment in COVID-19-positive ImmuneCODE repertoires, whereby public or cross-reactive TCRs were removed. Drawing on the MIRA antigens, annotated TCRs were analysed further at the level of specific ORF or position within ORF. Depth was the summed frequency of annotated unique rearrangements, while breadth was defined as annotated unique rearrangements over total unique productive rearrangements. Two-sided Wilcoxon rank-sum tests were applied when comparing TCR breadth between groups. TCRdb took this table from immuneACCESS and kept in-frame rearrangements with V and J called. Such tables lack part of the clones; where checked against another copy, unresolved V genes explain under half of the gap, and the rest is unexplained. For V, J and clone size, that table is used; D and trimming come from the DNA. In all, the sample holds around 400,000 clones, and about 93% of those were seen once. The ten largest make up 10% to 15% of the sample.

This receptor was obtained from a person between 18 and 65 years old who received the Ad26.COV2.S COVID-19 vaccine or a placebo. Here the chain combines TRBV4-2 and TRBJ2-5, with TRBD2 as a weak D call on 6 bases. The sequences come from peripheral blood, collected in a trial of Ad26.COV2.S vaccine versus placebo. The CDR3 protein: CASSSSWGVQETQYF. The DNA sequence is given as TGTGCCAGCAGCTCGTCCTGGGGGGTCCAAGAGACCCAGTACTTC.